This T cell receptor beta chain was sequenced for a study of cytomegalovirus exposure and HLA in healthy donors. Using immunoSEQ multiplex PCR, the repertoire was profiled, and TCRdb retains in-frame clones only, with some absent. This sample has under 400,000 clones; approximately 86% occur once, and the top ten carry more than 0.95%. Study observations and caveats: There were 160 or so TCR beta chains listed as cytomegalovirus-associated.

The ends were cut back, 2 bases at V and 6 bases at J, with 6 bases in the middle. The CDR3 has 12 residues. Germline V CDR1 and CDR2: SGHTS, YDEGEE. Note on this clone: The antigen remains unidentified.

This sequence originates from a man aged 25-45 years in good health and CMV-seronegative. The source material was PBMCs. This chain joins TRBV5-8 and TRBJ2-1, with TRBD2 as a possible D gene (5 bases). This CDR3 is CASSFTSNEQFF. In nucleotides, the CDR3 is TGTGCCAGCAGCTTCACTAGCAATGAGCAGTTCTTC.